The 7 T cell receptor beta chains below all came from one sample that was sequenced in a study of breast tumors, draining lymph nodes, adjacent tissues. TCRdb reprocessed the multiplex PCR reads via MiXCR and lists one record per CDR3 protein. The table has over 150,000 distinct CDR3 sequences, about 33% seen once. Samples came from axillary lymph nodes draining the breast cancer. The specimen sequenced was axillary lymph node tissue. The receptors stem from a female donor with breast cancer. Some clones in this sample may be carry-over from other donors' samples.

V is TRBV19 and J is TRBJ1-6, with D possibly being TRBD1 (5 bases). The CDR3 length is 15 residues. Germline CDR1 and CDR2: LNHDA and SQIVND (reference sequence). V gave up 6 bases and J gave up 2 bases, with 11 bases separating them. The CDR3 sequence is CASSSPGAYNSPLHF. CDR3 in DNA: TGTGCCAGTAGCTCGCCGGGGGCCTATAATTCACCCCTCCACTTT. Using reference TRBV19 and TRBJ1-6 for the parts outside the CDR3, the full variable domain is DGGITQSPKYLFRKEGQNVTLSCEQNLNHDAMYWYRQDPGQGLRLIYYSQIVNDFQKGDIAEGYSVSREKKESFPLTVTSAQKNPTAFYLCASSSPGAYNSPLHFGNGTRLTVT.

In its sample, this clonotype was seen a few times. Being one base from a much bigger clone, this may be a read error. V and J are TRBV7-6 and TRBJ2-7; 10 bases are a match to TRBD2. CDR1 is SGHVS, CDR2 FNYEAQ, per germline. The CDR3 covers 17 residues. Here the CDR3 reads CASSGGIGSGGYYQQYF. The CDR3 nucleotides read TGTGCCAGCAGCGGAGGGATTGGTAGCGGGGGGTACTACCAGCAGTACTTC. Full variable domain (remainder filled in from reference TRBV7-6 and TRBJ2-7): GAGVSQSPRYKVTKRGQDVALRCDPISGHVSLYWYRQALGQGPEFLTYFNYEAQQDKSGLPNDRFSAERPEGSISTLTIQRTEQRDSAMYRCASSGGIGSGGYYQQYFGPGTRLTVT.

This clonotype was counted ten times or more. The rearrangement joins TRBV7-9 to TRBJ1-5; D is unclear. This CDR3 is 12 amino acids long. Trimming stripped 3 bases from V and 6 bases from J, with 6 bases between. CDR1 and CDR2 (germline): SEHNR, FQNEAQ (reference sequence). CDR3 loop: CASSLGVQPQHF. CDR3 nucleotides: TGTGCCAGCAGCTTGGGCGTTCAGCCCCAGCATTTT.

About this clonotype: A read error may be the cause here, since a much bigger clone is one base away. The rearrangement uses TRBV12-3 or TRBV12-4 and TRBJ2-5, with unresolved D. V lost 3 bases and J 1 base, leaving 12 bases between the germline ends. The CDR3 sequence is 15 residues long. This CDR3 is CASSFAGWGQETQYF. The CDR3 DNA reads TGTGCCAGCAGTTTCGCCGGGTGGGGCCAAGAGACCCAGTACTTC.

This clonotype was counted ten times or more. The chain has TRBV15 and TRBJ2-7; 11 positions agree with TRBD2. The trim removed 8 bases at V and 7 bases at J, leaving 10 bases unmatched. There are 14 residues in the CDR3. Germline V gene data show CDR1 as LNHNV and CDR2 as YYDKDF (reference sequence). CDR3 DNA: TGTGCCACCCGACCGACTAGCGGGAACGGAGAGCAGTACTTC. Residues: CATRPTSGNGEQYF.

This clonotype appeared a few times. Possible read error: a much larger clone is one base away. V gene TRBV7-2 combines with J gene TRBJ2-5, with D perhaps TRBD1 (6 bases). Per germline, CDR1 SGHTA and CDR2 FQGNSA. CDR3 length: 15 amino acids. CDR3 sequence reads: CASRSRPGTQETQHF. CDR3 DNA: TGTGCCAGCAGATCCCGGCCGGGGACACAAGAGACCCAGCACTTC.

This clonotype was counted a single time. V gene TRBV7-2 combines with J gene TRBJ1-1, with no clear D. The germline V gene encodes CDR1 SGHTA and CDR2 FQGNSA. The CDR3 is made up of 12 amino acids. Trimming removed 5 bases from V and 7 bases from J, with 11 bases in between. CDR3 DNA: TGTGCCAGCAGCCTCCGAGGGAATGAAGCTTTCTTT. It codes for CASSLRGNEAFF.